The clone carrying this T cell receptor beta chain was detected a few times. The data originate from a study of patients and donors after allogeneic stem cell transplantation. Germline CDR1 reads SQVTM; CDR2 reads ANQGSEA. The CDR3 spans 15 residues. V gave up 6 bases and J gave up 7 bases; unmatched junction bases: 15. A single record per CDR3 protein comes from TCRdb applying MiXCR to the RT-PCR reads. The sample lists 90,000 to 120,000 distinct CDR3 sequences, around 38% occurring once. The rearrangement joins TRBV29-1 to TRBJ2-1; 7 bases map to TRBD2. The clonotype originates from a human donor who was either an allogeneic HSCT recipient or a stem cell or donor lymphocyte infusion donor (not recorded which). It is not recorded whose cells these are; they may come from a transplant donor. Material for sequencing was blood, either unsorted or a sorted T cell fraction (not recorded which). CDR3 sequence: CSVGGRLAASNEQFF. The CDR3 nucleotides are TGCAGCGTCGGGGGAAGGCTAGCGGCGTCTAATGAGCAGTTCTTC.